One sample yielded the 28 T cell receptor beta chains listed below, sequenced in a study of blood T cell repertoires in COVID-19. Here immunoSEQ multiplex PCR was the method, and the copy in TCRdb shows in-frame clones only, minus some. The sample has 160,000 or so clones, more than 75% seen once. The sample taken for sequencing was peripheral blood. These receptors came from a woman in her sixties or seventies with COVID-19, enrolled during active disease.

This chain joins TRBV6-5 and TRBJ1-2, with 9 bases identical to TRBD1. This CDR3 region has 16 residues. V shed 2 bases, J shed 5 bases, and the junction held 9 bases outside the gene matches. CDR1 is MNHEY and CDR2 is SVGAGI in the germline V gene. The CDR3 bases are TGTGCCAGCAGTTACAAGAACAGGGGGCAAGGGTATGGCTACACCTTC. It is translated as CASSYKNRGQGYGYTF.

The chain carries TRBV9 and TRBJ2-5; D not resolved. The germline gives CDR1 SGDLS, CDR2 YYNGEE. The length of the CDR3 is 14 residues. Trimming shortened V by 0 bases and J by 2 bases, and 8 bases separated the two germline ends. The CDR3 protein is CASSVGWAQETQYF. In DNA form, the CDR3 reads TGTGCCAGCAGCGTAGGCTGGGCGCAAGAGACCCAGTACTTC.

The genes are TRBV7-9 and TRBJ2-7; D is perhaps TRBD1 (6 bases). This CDR3 is built from 15 residues. Germline loops: CDR1 SEHNR, CDR2 FQNEAQ (reference sequence). V lost 1 base and J 1 base, leaving 11 bases between the germline ends. The CDR3 loop is CASSLVGRGSYEQYF. CDR3 bases: TGTGCCAGCAGCTTAGTTGGCAGGGGATCCTACGAGCAGTACTTC.

The chain uses TRBV4-1 and TRBJ1-2, with a possible D match to TRBD1 (6 bases). The CDR3 loop spans 15 amino acids. V gave up 0 bases and J gave up 2 bases, with 10 bases separating them. Germline V gene sequence: CDR1 MGHRA, CDR2 YSYEKL. CDR3 residues: CASSQDSGQNYGYTF. The CDR3 DNA is TGCGCCAGCAGCCAAGATTCAGGACAGAACTATGGCTACACCTTC.

This clone was counted between two and nine times. One end of the junction varies from germline; a read error may be responsible. The chain links TRBV2 to TRBJ2-7; D might be TRBD2 (5 bases). The CDR3 consists of 13 residues. In germline, CDR1 is SNHLY, CDR2 FYNNEI. The CDR3, as DNA: TGTGCCAGCAGTGAGTTCCACCAAACCCCGAGGGACTTC. Encoded protein: CASSEFHQTPRDF.

The chain recombines TRBV30 with TRBJ1-1; the match to TRBD1 covers 8 bases. V gave up 5 bases and J gave up 4 bases; unmatched junction bases: 21. The CDR3 is made up of 18 amino acids. Germline V lookup: CDR1 GTSNPN, CDR2 SVGIG (reference sequence). This CDR3 is CAWADFFRQGAMGTEAFF. The DNA of the CDR3 is TGTGCCTGGGCGGATTTCTTTAGGCAGGGGGCTATGGGCACTGAAGCTTTCTTT.

This clone has just a few counts. This chain joins TRBV7-9 and TRBJ2-1; 8 bases map to TRBD2. CDR3 length equals 19 residues. Germline CDR1 SEHNR, CDR2 FQNEAQ (reference sequence). V lost 0 bases and J lost 0; bases outside the gene matches: 10. This CDR3 is CASSLAPGGIKSSYNEQFF. Here the CDR3 DNA reads TGTGCCAGCAGCTTAGCCCCGGGGGGGATCAAGAGCTCCTACAATGAGCAGTTCTTC.

This clone appeared once. This chain uses TRBV6-2 or TRBV6-3 with TRBJ2-5; D might be TRBD2 (6 bases). This CDR3 contains 15 residues. Germline V gene data show CDR1 as MNHEY and CDR2 as SVGEGT. V lost 2 bases and J 5 bases, leaving 15 bases between the germline ends. Written as DNA, the CDR3 is TGTGCCAGCAGTTACCTGCGGGGCGAGGGGGAGACCCAGTACTTC. It specifies CASSYLRGEGETQYF.

The chain couples TRBV18 to TRBJ1-2, with a weak D call TRBD1 (5 bases). The germline V gene encodes CDR1 KGHSH and CDR2 LQKENI. The length of the CDR3 is 16 residues. V lost 0 bases and J lost 8, with 19 bases in between. DNA for the CDR3: TGTGCCAGCTCACCACCTGGAGTGTCGGGGGAAAAAGGCTACACCTTC. The encoded protein is CASSPPGVSGEKGYTF. Based on the CDR3 plus reference TRBV18 and TRBJ1-2, the full variable domain is NAGVMQNPRHLVRRRGQEARLRCSPMKGHSHVYWYRQLPEEGLKFMVYLQKENIIDESGMPKERFSAEFPKEGPSILRIQQVVRGDSAAYFCASSPPGVSGEKGYTFGSGTRLTVV.

DNA of the CDR3: TGTGCCATCCCCTCTCGGACAGGCTGGGACTACGAGCAGTACTTC. It specifies CAIPSRTGWDYEQYF. The chain uses TRBV6-5 and TRBJ2-7; TRBD1 aligns across 7 bases. Germline V gives CDR1 MNHEY, CDR2 SVGAGI. Germline trimming cut 10 bases from V and 3 bases from J; bases unmatched to any gene: 15. The length of the CDR3 is 15 residues.

This chain connects TRBV6-5 to TRBJ1-2; 9 bases agree with TRBD1. The CDR3 contains 15 residues. Germline values: CDR1 MNHEY, CDR2 SVGAGI. The ends lost 4 bases at V and 6 bases at J; junction bases unmatched: 9. The CDR3: CASSFGDRASHGYTF. CDR3 in DNA: TGTGCCAGCAGTTTCGGGGACAGGGCGAGCCATGGCTACACCTTC.

Remarks on this clone: This same CDR3 is encoded by further DNA sequences in the sample. J is TRBJ1-2 and V is TRBV6-1; no reliable D call. V lost 0 bases to trimming and J lost 7 bases, with 9 bases between them. Germline CDR1 is MNHNS and CDR2 is SASEGT. The CDR3 spans 13 residues. The CDR3 here is CASSEALRGGYTF. The CDR3 DNA follows: TGTGCCAGCAGTGAAGCGCTTCGGGGTGGCTACACCTTC.

This chain links TRBV30 with TRBJ1-2, with 7 bases aligning to TRBD1. The CDR3 is 12 amino acids. Germline loops: CDR1 GTSNPN, CDR2 SVGIG (reference sequence). The trim removed 5 bases at V and 3 bases at J, leaving 3 bases unmatched. The CDR3 coding sequence is TGTGCCTGGGGGACAGTGGACTATGGCTACACCTTC. Translation: CAWGTVDYGYTF.

The chain has TRBV7-8 and TRBJ2-2; TRBD1 aligns across 8 bases. The junction had 5 bases not matched to a gene; V was cut back by 4 bases and J by 1 base. The CDR3 has 16 residues. CDR1 and CDR2 from the germline V gene are SGHVS and FQNEAQ. The CDR3 sequence is CASSWDTGGNTGELFF. CDR3 DNA: TGTGCCAGCAGCTGGGATACAGGGGGGAACACCGGGGAGCTGTTTTTT.

Here the CDR3 reads CASSSAGTENQPQHF. The CDR3 DNA reads as TGTGCCAGTAGTTCGGCCGGGACAGAAAATCAGCCCCAGCATTTT. The rearrangement links TRBV19 to TRBJ1-5, with TRBD1 matching over 7 bases. The CDR3 has 15 amino acids. The ends lost 5 bases at V and 4 bases at J; junction bases unmatched: 8. In germline, CDR1 is LNHDA, CDR2 SQIVND (reference sequence).

The chain carries TRBV30 and TRBJ2-3, with unresolved D. CDR1 is GTSNPN, CDR2 SVGIG, per germline (reference sequence). V lost 3 bases, J lost 3 bases, and 10 bases lay in between. The CDR3 spans 13 residues. This CDR3 is CAWRQTGTDTQYF. The CDR3 DNA follows: TGTGCCTGGAGGCAAACCGGTACAGATACGCAGTATTTT.

The CDR3 DNA follows: TGCAGTGCTAGTGCGGGGACAGGGGCATACTTC. This gives the protein CSASAGTGAYF. V and J are TRBV20-1 and TRBJ2-7; 10 nucleotides align to TRBD1. The V segment lost 3 bases and the J segment 13 bases; nucleotides outside the gene matches: 6. This CDR3 is 11 amino acids long. Per germline, CDR1 DFQATT and CDR2 SNEGSKA (reference sequence).

CDR3 loop: CASSLRGQVRQTQYF. The CDR3 coding sequence is TGTGCCAGCAGTTTAAGGGGACAGGTCCGTCAGACCCAGTACTTC. This rearrangement joins TRBV28 to TRBJ2-5, with 8 bases fitting TRBD1. With V trimmed by 2 bases and J by 6 bases, 8 bases remained unmatched. The CDR3 length is 15 residues. Germline assignment: CDR1 MDHEN and CDR2 SYDVKM.

This chain links TRBV5-1 with TRBJ2-1; 7 bases are a match to TRBD2. Germline V gene sequence: CDR1 SGHRS, CDR2 YFSETQ. Unmatched junction bases numbered 7, after V lost 3 bases and J lost 10 bases. The CDR3 sequence is 13 residues long. CDR3 in amino acids: CASSSMGAGEQFF. CDR3 DNA: TGCGCCAGCAGCTCCATGGGAGCGGGGGAGCAGTTCTTC.

The CDR3 is CAWSVGHTGNTIYF. CDR3 DNA sequence: TGTGCCTGGAGTGTTGGTCACACTGGAAACACCATATATTTT. The V call is TRBV30, the J call TRBJ1-3; D uncertain. The V gene's germline CDR1 is GTSNPN and CDR2 SVGIG (reference sequence). CDR3 length: 14 amino acids. Trimming stripped 0 bases from V and 2 bases from J, with 8 bases between.

J is TRBJ2-7 and V is TRBV28; TRBD1 aligns across 7 bases. V gave up 5 bases and J gave up 4 bases; unmatched junction bases: 11. This CDR3 region has 15 residues. Germline V lookup: CDR1 MDHEN, CDR2 SYDVKM. The CDR3 region has the DNA TGTGCCAGCAGTCACAGGGGATGGGAGAGGTACGAGCAGTACTTC. It encodes CASSHRGWERYEQYF.

The chain has TRBV5-1 and TRBJ1-2; 7 nucleotides align to TRBD1. The V segment lost 2 bases and the J segment 5 bases; nucleotides outside the gene matches: 6. Germline V gene sequence: CDR1 SGHRS, CDR2 YFSETQ. The length of the CDR3 is 14 residues. Here the CDR3 DNA reads TGCGCCAGCAGCTTCCTCCAGGGGGGATATGGCTACACCTTC. Amino acid sequence: CASSFLQGGYGYTF.

The chain recombines TRBV27 with TRBJ1-4, with D tentatively TRBD1 (6 bases). CDR3 length: 15 residues. The germline CDR1 and CDR2 sequences are MNHEY and SMNVEV (reference sequence). V gave up 6 bases and J gave up 0 bases, with 11 bases separating them. This CDR3 reads CASSLGQTTNEKLFF. The CDR3 DNA reads as TGTGCCAGCAGCCTAGGACAGACAACTAATGAAAAACTGTTTTTT.

The chain links TRBV7-9 to TRBJ1-6; no clear D. V was clipped by 3 bases and J by 5 bases, with 8 bases between them. The CDR3 covers 14 residues. The germline V gene encodes CDR1 SEHNR and CDR2 FQNEAQ (reference sequence). CDR3 region: CASSFGKNNSPLHF. Written as DNA, the CDR3 is TGTGCCAGCAGCTTCGGGAAGAATAATTCACCCCTCCACTTT.

Worth noting for this clone: Other DNA sequences of this sample code for an identical CDR3. The chain combines TRBV18 with TRBJ2-5, with 7 bases fitting TRBD1. This CDR3 has 15 residues. The germline gives CDR1 KGHSH, CDR2 LQKENI. With V trimmed by 0 bases and J by 2 bases, 3 bases remained unmatched. This CDR3 is CASSPPGTVQETQYF. CDR3 nucleotides: TGTGCCAGCTCACCACCGGGGACAGTTCAAGAGACCCAGTACTTC.

V gene TRBV7-2 combines with J gene TRBJ1-5; TRBD1 matches 8 bases. J lost 6 bases, V lost 0 bases, and 7 bases had no gene match. The CDR3 covers 16 residues. CDR1 is SGHTA, CDR2 FQGNSA, per germline. In DNA, the CDR3 is TGTGCCAGCAGCTTAGCGCCGTCAGGGGGCTTTCAGCCCCAGCATTTT. It specifies CASSLAPSGGFQPQHF.

The rearrangement joins TRBV5-4 to TRBJ1-2; 10 positions agree with TRBD1. Germline-derived CDR1 and CDR2 are SGHNT and YYREEE (reference sequence). V lost 3 bases and J lost 6; bases outside the gene matches: 8. The CDR3 is made up of 15 amino acids. The CDR3 reads CASSWGGQGRDGYTF. CDR3 nucleotide sequence: TGTGCCAGCAGCTGGGGGGGACAGGGGAGAGATGGCTACACCTTC.

V and J are TRBV29-1 and TRBJ1-1; no reliable D call. The length of the CDR3 is 11 residues. The V and J ends lost 4 bases and 6 bases respectively, with 9 bases between them. Germline values: CDR1 SQVTM, CDR2 ANQGSEA. The CDR3 loop reads CSVVRGPEAFF. The CDR3 region has the DNA TGCAGCGTTGTACGTGGCCCTGAAGCTTTCTTT.